The 10 T cell receptor beta chains reported below all come from one sample, sequenced in a study of T cell responses to AZD1222 COVID-19 vaccine. The method was immunoSEQ multiplex PCR; TCRdb's version includes in-frame clones alone and lacks a portion of them. The profile covers about 140,000 clones, with 93% appearing a single time and 12% taken by the ten largest. The sequences come from peripheral blood, collected after recovery from COVID-19. Every receptor here comes from an adult who had recovered from COVID-19.

The V and J genes are TRBV28 and TRBJ1-2; D is possibly TRBD1 (6 bases). Germline loops: CDR1 MDHEN, CDR2 SYDVKM. The length of the CDR3 is 18 residues. V was shortened by 2 bases and J by 4 bases, with 23 bases between the two germline ends. The CDR3, as DNA: TGTGCCAGCAGTTTAACTATTAGAGGAGGGGGGCTAGGCTATGGCTACACCTTC. Translation gives CASSLTIRGGGLGYGYTF.

The chain combines TRBV27 with TRBJ2-2; 11 nucleotides match TRBD2. J gave up 7 bases and V 6 bases, and 10 bases lay outside the gene matches. The CDR3 sequence is 16 residues long. Per the germline V gene, CDR1 is MNHEY and CDR2 is SMNVEV (reference sequence). This chain's CDR3 is CASSHTSGSRIGELFF. For the CDR3, the DNA is TGTGCCAGCAGCCATACTAGCGGGAGTCGGATCGGGGAGCTGTTTTTT.

V gene TRBV19 combines with J gene TRBJ1-6; 7 positions agree with TRBD1. The CDR3 runs to 13 residues. From germline, CDR1 is LNHDA and CDR2 SQIVND (reference sequence). V dropped 10 bases and J dropped 13; count of bases not matched to a gene: 13. The CDR3 coding sequence is TGTGCCATCCTACAGGGGCGGACTGGGCCCCTCCACTTT. The encoded protein is CAILQGRTGPLHF.

J is TRBJ2-7 and V is TRBV5-4; the D is unclear. The germline V gene has CDR1 SGHNT and CDR2 YYREEE (reference sequence). Trimming left V 1 base short and J 0 bases short, with 11 bases between. The CDR3 is made up of 15 amino acids. CDR3 bases: TGTGCCAGCAGCTTGTCGCTGGGTAGCTCCTACGAGCAGTACTTC. Its translation is CASSLSLGSSYEQYF.

The genes are TRBV5-1 and TRBJ2-5; 8 bases line up with TRBD1. Looked up from germline, CDR1 is SGHRS and CDR2 is YFSETQ. V shed 5 bases and J 3 bases; nucleotides not matched to a gene: 12. This CDR3 comprises 16 residues. Here the CDR3 reads CASRYNRDRPEETQYF. In DNA, the CDR3 is TGCGCCAGCAGATATAACCGGGACAGGCCAGAAGAGACCCAGTACTTC.

The chain recombines TRBV9 with TRBJ1-2; 7 nucleotides align to TRBD1. The CDR3 is made up of 14 amino acids. CDR1 is SGDLS and CDR2 is YYNGEE in the germline V gene. V shed 4 bases and J 2 bases; nucleotides not matched to a gene: 5. Here the CDR3 DNA reads TGTGCCAGCAGCCCTATACAGGGGAACTATGGCTACACCTTC. This encodes CASSPIQGNYGYTF.

This chain joins TRBV11-3 and TRBJ1-1, with D perhaps matching TRBD1 (6 bases). The V and J ends lost 4 bases and 5 bases respectively, with 8 bases between them. Germline CDR1 reads SGHNT; CDR2 reads YENEEA. The CDR3 spans 12 residues. The CDR3 DNA reads TGTGCCAGCAGCTCAGGGGAAACTGAAGCTTTCTTT. It encodes CASSSGETEAFF.

This chain uses TRBV4-1 with TRBJ1-6; 8 bases are shared with TRBD1. Trimming cost V 1 base and J 6 bases; bases outside gene matches: 2. Germline V gene lookup returns CDR1 MGHRA and CDR2 YSYEKL. The CDR3 contains 15 residues. The CDR3 nucleotides are TGCGCCAGCAGCCAAGGAGACAGGGGTAATTCACCCCTCCACTTT. Protein product: CASSQGDRGNSPLHF.

The chain joins TRBV28 to TRBJ2-7; either TRBD1 or TRBD2 may supply D (6 bases each). This CDR3 spans 12 amino acids. V was clipped by 10 bases and J by 1 base, with 11 bases between them. Germline V gives CDR1 MDHEN, CDR2 SYDVKM. This chain's CDR3 is CATAGTSYEQYF. DNA for the CDR3: TGTGCCACGGCGGGGACATCCTACGAGCAGTACTTC.

The CDR3 DNA sequence: TGTGCCAGCAGCCCCCAGCAGGGGGGCTATGGCTACACCTTC. Translating gives CASSPQQGGYGYTF. V is TRBV7-9 and J is TRBJ1-2; TRBD1 matches at 7 bases. This CDR3 spans 14 amino acids. The germline gives CDR1 SEHNR, CDR2 FQNEAQ (reference sequence). Unmatched junction bases numbered 7, after V lost 5 bases and J lost 4 bases.